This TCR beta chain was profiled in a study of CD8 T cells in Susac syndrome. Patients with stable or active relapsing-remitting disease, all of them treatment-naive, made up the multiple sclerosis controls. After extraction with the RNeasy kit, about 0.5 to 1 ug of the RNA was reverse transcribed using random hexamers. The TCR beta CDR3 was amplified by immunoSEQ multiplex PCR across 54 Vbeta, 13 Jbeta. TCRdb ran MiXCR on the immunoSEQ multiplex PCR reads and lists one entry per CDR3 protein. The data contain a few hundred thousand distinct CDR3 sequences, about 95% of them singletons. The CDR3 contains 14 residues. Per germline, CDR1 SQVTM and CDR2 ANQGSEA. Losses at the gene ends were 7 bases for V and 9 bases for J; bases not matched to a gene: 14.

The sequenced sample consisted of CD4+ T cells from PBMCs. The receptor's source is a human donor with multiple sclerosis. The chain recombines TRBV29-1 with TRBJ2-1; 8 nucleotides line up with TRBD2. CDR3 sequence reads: CSASRGGSESEQFF. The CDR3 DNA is TGCAGCGCTTCCCGGGGGGGATCGGAGAGTGAGCAGTTCTTC.